The next 3 T cell receptor beta chains were all read from a single sample in a study of T cell clones after liver transplantation. Method: immunoSEQ multiplex PCR; TCRdb's copy keeps in-frame clones and lacks some. Among over 15,000 clones listed, 85% to 90% were seen once. The sequencing used CD8+ T cells from blood, collected 45 to 46 months after liver transplant. The receptors come from a human patient who received a liver transplant. Some T cells may be supplied by the graft donor.

This clone showed up just once. This chain uses TRBV4-3 with TRBJ2-7; D is undetermined. The length of the CDR3 is 14 residues. Trimming removed 1 base from V and 0 bases from J, with 7 bases in between. The germline V gene has CDR1 LGHNA and CDR2 YSLEER. The CDR3 reads CASSQVPSSYEQYF. CDR3 bases: TGCGCCAGCAGCCAAGTACCGAGCTCCTACGAGCAGTACTTC.

This chain links TRBV9 with TRBJ1-1, with TRBD1 matching over 11 bases. J lost 2 bases, V lost 0 bases, and 6 bases had no gene match. The CDR3 is 17 amino acids. Germline-derived CDR1 and CDR2 are SGDLS and YYNGEE. CDR3 loop: CASSVDGDRGGNTEAFF. The CDR3 region has the DNA TGTGCCAGCAGCGTAGACGGGGACAGGGGGGGAAACACTGAAGCTTTCTTT.

This sequence joins TRBV6-9 and TRBJ2-1; D is possibly TRBD2 (6 bases). The ends were cut back, 3 bases at V and 7 bases at J, with 10 bases in the middle. The germline gives CDR1 MNHGY, CDR2 SVAAGI. The CDR3 is made up of 13 amino acids. The CDR3 protein is CASSYGGPNEQFF. CDR3 DNA: TGTGCCAGCAGTTACGGAGGGCCGAATGAGCAGTTCTTC.